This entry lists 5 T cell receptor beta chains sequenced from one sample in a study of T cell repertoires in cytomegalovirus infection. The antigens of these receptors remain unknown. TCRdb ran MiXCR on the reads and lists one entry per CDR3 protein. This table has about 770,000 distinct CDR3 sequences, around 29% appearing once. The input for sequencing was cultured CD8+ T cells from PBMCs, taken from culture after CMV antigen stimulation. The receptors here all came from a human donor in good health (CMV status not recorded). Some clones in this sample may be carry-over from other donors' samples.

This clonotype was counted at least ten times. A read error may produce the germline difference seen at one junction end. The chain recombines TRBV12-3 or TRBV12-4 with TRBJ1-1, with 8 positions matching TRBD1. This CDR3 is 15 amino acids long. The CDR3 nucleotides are TGTGCCAGCAGCTTAGGGACAGGTTTGAACACTGAAGCTTTCTTT. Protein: CASSLGTGLNTEAFF.

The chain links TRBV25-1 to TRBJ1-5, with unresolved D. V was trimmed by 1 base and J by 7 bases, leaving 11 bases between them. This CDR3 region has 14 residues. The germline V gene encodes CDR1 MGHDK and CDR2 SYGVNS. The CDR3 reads CASSELGKGQPQHF. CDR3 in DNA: TGTGCCAGCAGTGAATTGGGGAAAGGCCAGCCCCAGCATTTT.

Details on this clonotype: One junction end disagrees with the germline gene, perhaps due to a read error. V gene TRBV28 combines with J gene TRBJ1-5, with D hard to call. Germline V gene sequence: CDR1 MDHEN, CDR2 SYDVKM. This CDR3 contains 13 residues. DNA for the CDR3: TGTGTCAGCAGTAGCCAGGGCAATCAGCCCCAGCATTTT. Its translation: CVSSSQGNQPQHF.

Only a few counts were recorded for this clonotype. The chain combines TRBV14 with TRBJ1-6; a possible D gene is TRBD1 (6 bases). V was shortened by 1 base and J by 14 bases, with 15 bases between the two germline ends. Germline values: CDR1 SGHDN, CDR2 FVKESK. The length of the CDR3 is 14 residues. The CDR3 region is CASSQGNREMALHF. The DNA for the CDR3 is TGTGCCAGCAGCCAAGGGAACAGGGAAATGGCCCTCCACTTT.

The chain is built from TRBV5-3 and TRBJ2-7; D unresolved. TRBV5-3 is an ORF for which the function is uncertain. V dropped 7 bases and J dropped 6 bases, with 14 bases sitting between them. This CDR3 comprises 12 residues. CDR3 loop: CARRATSSEQYV. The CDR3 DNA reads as TGTGCCAGACGGGCCACCTCTTCCGAGCAGTACGTC.